One sample yielded the 8 T cell receptor beta chains listed below, sequenced in a study of blood T cell repertoires in COVID-19. Sequencing was performed with immunoSEQ multiplex PCR; in TCRdb, only in-frame clones are kept and a portion is missing. The data show roughly 120,000 clones, 90% to 95% seen once. Sequenced material: peripheral blood. These receptors came from a man aged 45-65 years with COVID-19, enrolled during active disease.

CDR3 in DNA: TGTGCCAGCAGTTCTGGACAGGGCAATGAGCAGTTCTTC. It is translated as CASSSGQGNEQFF. The rearrangement uses TRBV6-2 or TRBV6-3 and TRBJ2-1; TRBD1 matches at 8 bases. Germline-derived CDR1 and CDR2 are MNHEY and SVGEGT. CDR3 length equals 13 residues. V was pared by 4 bases and J by 6 bases, with 2 bases of the junction left unmatched.

This chain connects TRBV5-4 to TRBJ1-2; 8 bases match TRBD1. The CDR3 length is 14 residues. The V gene end was trimmed by 3 bases and the J gene end by 8 bases; junction bases not matched to a gene: 9. Germline V gene data show CDR1 as SGHNT and CDR2 as YYREEE (reference sequence). In DNA, the CDR3 is TGTGCCAGCAGCTCAGGACAGGGCGAGTCGGGCTACACCTTC. It yields the protein CASSSGQGESGYTF.

This clone was detected only a few times. This chain uses TRBV6-2 or TRBV6-3 with TRBJ2-5; D might be TRBD1 (6 bases). Trimming left V 6 bases short and J 4 bases short, with 15 bases between. Germline lookup yields CDR1 MNHEY and CDR2 SVGEGT. The CDR3 consists of 14 residues. The CDR3 coding sequence is TGTGCCAGCAGCTTTAACAGGGTAGGAGAGACCCAGTACTTC. Its protein is CASSFNRVGETQYF.

This clone was observed a handful of times. The gene calls are TRBV6-2 or TRBV6-3 and TRBJ1-5; TRBD1 agrees at 9 bases. Germline loops: CDR1 MNHEY, CDR2 SVGEGT. J lost 6 bases, V lost 0 bases, and 3 bases had no gene match. The CDR3 covers 15 residues. CDR3 sequence (DNA): TGTGCCAGCAGTTACTCCGGGACAGGGACTCAGCCCCAGCATTTT. Its protein is CASSYSGTGTQPQHF.

This clone was observed a few times. The rearrangement uses TRBV19 and TRBJ1-5; 8 bases map to TRBD1. The germline gives CDR1 LNHDA, CDR2 SQIVND (reference sequence). This CDR3 spans 14 amino acids. Losses at the gene ends were 10 bases for V and 3 bases for J; bases not matched to a gene: 8. The CDR3 DNA is TGTGCCACCCGGACAGGGACTCTCAATCAGCCCCAGCATTTT. Protein: CATRTGTLNQPQHF.

The chain is built from TRBV5-1 and TRBJ2-1; 11 nucleotides line up with TRBD2. The CDR3 length is 19 residues. CDR1 and CDR2 (germline): SGHRS, YFSETQ. Trimming at V came to 0 bases and at J to 0 bases, leaving 8 bases not matched to a gene. The CDR3 nucleotides are TGCGCCAGCAGCTTGGTGTTAGCGGGAGGGCGCAGCTCCTACAATGAGCAGTTCTTC. It codes for CASSLVLAGGRSSYNEQFF.

This chain joins TRBV5-4 and TRBJ2-7; 10 positions agree with TRBD2. The CDR3 has 16 residues. J lost 4 bases, V lost 0 bases, and 7 bases had no gene match. The germline CDR1 and CDR2 sequences are SGHNT and YYREEE (reference sequence). Here the CDR3 reads CASSLAGLAEPYEQYV. The CDR3 DNA sequence: TGTGCCAGCAGCTTGGCCGGACTAGCGGAGCCTTACGAGCAGTACGTC.

CDR3 protein: CASSSRPGASDTQYF. CDR3 coding DNA: TGTGCCAGCAGCTCCCGTCCGGGAGCGTCAGATACGCAGTATTTT. The chain is built from TRBV11-2 and TRBJ2-3, with TRBD2 as a possible D gene (6 bases). The CDR3 runs 15 residues. The V gene's germline CDR1 is SGHAT and CDR2 FQNNGV. Trimming pared 4 bases from V and 4 bases from J, leaving 15 bases between.